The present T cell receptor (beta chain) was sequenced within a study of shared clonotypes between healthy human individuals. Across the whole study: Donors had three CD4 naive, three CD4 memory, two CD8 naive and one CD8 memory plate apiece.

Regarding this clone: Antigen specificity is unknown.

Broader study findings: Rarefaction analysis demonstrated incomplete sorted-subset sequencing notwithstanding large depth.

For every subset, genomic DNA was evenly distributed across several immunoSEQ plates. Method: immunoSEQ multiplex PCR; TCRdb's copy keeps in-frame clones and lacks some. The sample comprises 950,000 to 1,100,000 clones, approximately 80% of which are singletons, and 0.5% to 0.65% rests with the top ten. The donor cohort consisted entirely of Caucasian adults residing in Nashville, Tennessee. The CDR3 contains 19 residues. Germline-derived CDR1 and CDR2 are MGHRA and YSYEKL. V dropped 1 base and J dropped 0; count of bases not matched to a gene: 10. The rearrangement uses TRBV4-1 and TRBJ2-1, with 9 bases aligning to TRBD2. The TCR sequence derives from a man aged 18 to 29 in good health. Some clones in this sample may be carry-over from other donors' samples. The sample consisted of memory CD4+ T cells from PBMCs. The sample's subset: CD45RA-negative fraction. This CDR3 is CASSQGTSGSPSSYNEQFF. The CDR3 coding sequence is TGCGCCAGCAGCCAAGGCACTAGCGGGTCCCCGAGCTCCTACAATGAGCAGTTCTTC.